This passage covers 13 T cell receptor beta chains from one sample sequenced in a study of cytomegalovirus exposure and HLA in healthy donors (dated by TCRdb to about 2017). The library was made by the immunoSEQ multiplex PCR assay. The multiplex PCR relied on a mix of 60 forward primers for TCR Vbeta segments and 13 reverse primers for TCR Jbeta segments. TCRdb mirrors the immuneACCESS table, restricted to in-frame sequences. Some clones are absent from its copies; in checked studies, under half trace to an unresolved V gene, and the reason for the others is unknown. The sample data list some 44,000 clones, and around 90% of these were observed just once. Of the sample, roughly 8% falls within the top ten clones. The sample consisted of PBMCs. These receptors originate from a woman aged 40 to 50 in good health and CMV-seropositive.

V is TRBV5-1 and J is TRBJ1-1; tentatively, D is TRBD1 (5 bases). Per the germline V gene, CDR1 is SGHRS and CDR2 is YFSETQ. Trimming shortened V by 0 bases and J by 2 bases, and 14 bases separated the two germline ends. The CDR3 covers 16 residues. The CDR3 sequence: CASSLGGGLGNTEAFF. In nucleotides, the CDR3 is TGCGCCAGCAGCTTGGGGGGGGGATTGGGAAACACTGAAGCTTTCTTT.

The chain carries TRBV28 and TRBJ2-4, with D unresolved. CDR3 size: 16 residues. Trimming took 6 bases from V and 6 from J, leaving 21 bases between them. CDR1 is MDHEN and CDR2 is SYDVKM in the germline V gene. The CDR3 region has the DNA TGTGCCAGCAGATCTACCTCCCCCTTTTACGGAAACATTCAGTACTTC. Its translation: CASRSTSPFYGNIQYF.

The chain recombines TRBV11-2 with TRBJ2-7; 9 bases are a match to TRBD2. CDR3 length: 14 residues. Germline V lookup: CDR1 SGHAT, CDR2 FQNNGV. Trimming at V came to 5 bases and at J to 4 bases, leaving 6 bases not matched to a gene. CDR3 DNA sequence: TGTGCCAGCAGCCAAGGGCGGGGGGGATACGAGCAGTACTTC. This codes for CASSQGRGGYEQYF.

This chain links TRBV18 with TRBJ1-1, with TRBD1 matching 8 bases. The CDR3 consists of 17 residues. Germline V lookup: CDR1 KGHSH, CDR2 LQKENI. V dropped 3 bases and J dropped 4; count of bases not matched to a gene: 13. In nucleotides, the CDR3 is TGTGCCAGCTCACCTCTAGGGGGCCGACAGGGGTTCACTGAAGCTTTCTTT. It is translated as CASSPLGGRQGFTEAFF.

This chain connects TRBV6-5 to TRBJ2-5; D perhaps matches TRBD1 (6 bases). TRBJ2-7 explains the end of the DNA better; the J call may be wrong. The CDR3 contains 16 residues. Germline values: CDR1 MNHEY, CDR2 SVGAGI. DNA of the CDR3: TGTGCCAGCAGTTCTGGTGGTGGGGACATTTCCTACGAGCAGTACTTC. Translating gives CASSSGGGDISYEQYF.

This clone was recorded a few times. The rearrangement uses TRBV5-1 and TRBJ2-2, with D perhaps TRBD1 (5 bases). V was trimmed by 4 bases and J by 1 base, leaving 11 bases between them. Germline lookup yields CDR1 SGHRS and CDR2 YFSETQ. This CDR3 comprises 15 residues. The CDR3, as DNA: TGCGCCAGCAGCACCGGACACGTGAACACCGGGGAGCTGTTTTTT. Residues: CASSTGHVNTGELFF.

Here the CDR3 reads CASSMGQGNQPQHF. For the CDR3, the DNA is TGTGCCAGCAGTATGGGACAGGGGAATCAGCCCCAGCATTTT. The chain uses TRBV6-6 and TRBJ1-5; 10 bases match TRBD1. CDR3 length: 14 amino acids. Losses at the gene ends were 5 bases for V and 4 bases for J; bases not matched to a gene: 2. CDR1 is MNHNY and CDR2 is SVGAGI in the germline V gene (reference sequence).

The chain is built from TRBV5-1 and TRBJ2-4; 7 bases line up with TRBD1. Trimming cost V 3 bases and J 1 base; bases outside gene matches: 10. Germline values: CDR1 SGHRS, CDR2 YFSETQ. The CDR3 consists of 17 residues. The chain's CDR3 is CASSSTGVGVAKNIQYF. In nucleotides, the CDR3 is TGCGCCAGCAGCTCTACAGGGGTTGGGGTGGCCAAAAACATTCAGTACTTC.

The chain recombines TRBV18 with TRBJ2-6, with 9 bases aligning to TRBD1. Germline CDR1 and CDR2: KGHSH and LQKENI. The CDR3 is 19 amino acids. V lost 6 bases, J lost 0 bases, and 12 bases stayed unmatched. CDR3 protein: CASSPSRDRAGSGANVLTF. CDR3 bases: TGTGCCAGCTCCCCCTCCCGGGACAGGGCGGGCTCTGGGGCCAACGTCCTGACTTTC.

The gene calls are TRBV19 and TRBJ2-7; TRBD1 might be the D (7 bases). There are 14 residues in the CDR3. Per germline, CDR1 LNHDA and CDR2 SQIVND (reference sequence). V was cut by 5 bases and J by 3 bases, with 14 bases left in between. The CDR3 sequence: CASSDHRGGYEQYF. The DNA of the CDR3 is TGTGCCAGTAGTGATCACAGGGGAGGCTACGAGCAGTACTTC. The full variable domain, with the rest looked up from reference TRBV19 and TRBJ2-7, is DGGITQSPKYLFRKEGQNVTLSCEQNLNHDAMYWYRQDPGQGLRLIYYSQIVNDFQKGDIAEGYSVSREKKESFPLTVTSAQKNPTAFYLCASSDHRGGYEQYFGPGTRLTVT.

The chain is built from TRBV7-2 and TRBJ2-5, with D uncertain. Trimming took 10 bases from V and 1 from J, leaving 7 bases between them. The CDR3 consists of 11 residues. The germline CDR1 and CDR2 sequences are SGHTA and FQGNSA. The CDR3, as DNA: TGTGCCACCTTATCCCAAGAGACCCAGTACTTC. Residues: CATLSQETQYF.

This sequence joins TRBV18 and TRBJ2-3, with 7 bases that match TRBD1. V trimming: 6 bases; J trimming: 2 bases; junction bases outside the gene matches: 11. This CDR3 is built from 16 residues. Germline V gene sequence: CDR1 KGHSH, CDR2 LQKENI. For the CDR3, the DNA is TGTGCCAGCTCCCCCCTTCGACAGGGCAACACAGATACGCAGTATTTT. Translating gives CASSPLRQGNTDTQYF.

In its sample, this clone was seen once. The V and J genes are TRBV7-8 and TRBJ2-7; D remains unclear. V shed 7 bases and J shed 6 bases, with 10 bases lying between them. There are 11 residues in the CDR3. From germline, CDR1 is SGHVS and CDR2 FQNEAQ. In DNA form, the CDR3 reads TGTGCCAGCACGTCCGTTTCCGAGCAGTACTTC. It is translated as CASTSVSEQYF.